This T cell receptor beta chain was documented in a study of sequential checkpoint blockade in melanoma. Study overall: After nivolumab or ipilimumab alone, 20 to 25 patients had week-13 rebiopsies.

Study-wide points: Pretreatment TIL clonality tracked with response in the nivolumab-first arm. Mutational load did not correlate with tumor T-cell fraction or clonality.

This CDR3 has 13 residues. The germline V and J ends were trimmed by 6 bases and 2 bases, with 8 bases remaining between them. The germline V gene has CDR1 MNHGY and CDR2 SAAAGT. In its sample, this clone was seen many times. Its antigen is not known. Documented treatment: randomized to nivolumab then ipilimumab (arm A) or the reverse (arm B). Some clones are missing from TCRdb's copy, which holds only in-frame ones; the method was immunoSEQ multiplex PCR. The sample lists 2,000 to 3,000 clones, over 12% occurring once. The chain has TRBV6-8 and TRBJ1-5; TRBD1 is a possible D gene (5 bases). The source of this sequence is a human donor with melanoma. Source: tumor tissue (inferred from file names), taken from a patient given nivolumab and ipilimumab in sequence. The CDR3 spells CASRVGGNQPQHF. The CDR3 coding sequence is TGTGCCAGCAGGGTAGGGGGCAATCAGCCCCAGCATTTT.